This is a list of T cell receptor beta chains from one sample in a study of blood T cell repertoires in COVID-19. Sequencing was performed with immunoSEQ multiplex PCR; in TCRdb, only in-frame clones are kept and a portion is missing. This sample yields a few hundred thousand clones, of which roughly 84% are seen a single time; under 3.5% belongs to the top ten. The sequenced material came from peripheral blood. These receptor sequences come from a woman aged 18-35 years with acute or convalescent COVID-19. CDR3s include the opening cysteine and the closing phenylalanine or tryptophan. A D gene is named only where the DNA matches it firmly. Clone size, where shown, is once, few, many, or a class for clones that have expanded.

>TRBJ2-5|NA|NA|TRBV29-1
TGCAGCGTTGCCGTGAGCCAAGAGACCCAGTACTTC
CSVAVSQETQYF
>TRBJ2-7|NA|TRBD2|TRBV6-2/TRBV6-3
TGTGCCAGCAGTTTGAGACTAGCGTTGGGCTACGAGCAGTACTTC
CASSLRLALGYEQYF
>TRBJ1-2|NA|TRBD1|TRBV4-1
TGCGCCAGCAGCCAACTCGACAGGGATCTCGTCTACACCTTC
CASSQLDRDLVYTF
>TRBJ1-2|NA|TRBD1|TRBV20-1
TGCAGTGCTAGTCAGGGACAGACATACTATGGCTACACCTTC
CSASQGQTYYGYTF
>TRBJ2-3|NA|NA|TRBV11-2
TGTGCCAGCAGCCCCCAGCTCAGGGTTAGCACAGATACGCAGTATTTT
CASSPQLRVSTDTQYF
>TRBJ2-1|NA|TRBD2|TRBV14
TGTGCCAGCAGCCAAGGTCGGACTAGCGGGACCTACAATGAGCAGTTCTTC
CASSQGRTSGTYNEQFF
>TRBJ2-7|NA|TRBD2|TRBV5-1
TGCGCCAGCAGCTTGGCCGGGGGTGGCGGGAGCCCCGGGGAGCAGTACTTC
CASSLAGGGGSPGEQYF
>TRBJ1-4|NA|TRBD1|TRBV5-1
TGCGCCAGCAGCTTGGGCGGGACAGGCACTAATGAAAAACTGTTTTTT
CASSLGGTGTNEKLFF
>TRBJ1-1|NA|NA|TRBV30
TGTGCCTGGAGTGTACGCCAGACGGGAAACACTGAAGCTTTCTTT
CAWSVRQTGNTEAFF
>TRBJ2-3|NA|TRBD2|TRBV27
TGTGCCAGCAGTTTATGGGTAGCGGGAGGCGGTACGCAGTATTTT
CASSLWVAGGGTQYF
>TRBJ1-1|NA|TRBD1|TRBV6-5
TGTGCCAGCAGAGGGACAGGGGGCCTGGCTTTCTTT
CASRGTGGLAFF
>TRBJ1-1|few|NA|TRBV28
TGTGCCAGCAGCGGACAGTTGGGGACTGAAGCTTTCTTT
CASSGQLGTEAFF
>TRBJ2-1|NA|NA|TRBV2
TGTGCCAGCAGTGAAGATGTGGTCGCGGGACTCGAGCAGTTCTTC
CASSEDVVAGLEQFF
>TRBJ2-3|NA|TRBD2|TRBV19
TGTGCCAGTAGTATAGCGTGGACTAGCGGAGGCACAGATACGCAGTATTTT
CASSIAWTSGGTDTQYF
>TRBJ2-6|NA|NA|TRBV27
TGTGCCAGCAGTTTGCGACAATTCTACTCTGGGGCCAACGTCCTGACTTTC
CASSLRQFYSGANVLTF
>TRBJ2-7|NA|TRBD2|TRBV28
TGTGCCAGCAGTCCGGCCACTAGCGGGAGGGCCTTTGAGCAGTACTTC
CASSPATSGRAFEQYF
>TRBJ1-5|NA|NA|TRBV6-2/TRBV6-3
TGTGCCAGCAGTTATGGGGCAAATCAGCCCCAGCATTTT
CASSYGANQPQHF
>TRBJ1-5|NA|TRBD1|TRBV2
TGTGCCAGCAGAGACGACAGGGGAAATCAGCCCCAGCATTTT
CASRDDRGNQPQHF
>TRBJ2-1|NA|TRBD1|TRBV7-3
TGTGCCAGCAGCTTAAATCCAGGGGGCAGAGGCCCAAGCTACAATGAGCAGTTCTTC
CASSLNPGGRGPSYNEQFF
>TRBJ2-3|NA|NA|TRBV30
TGTGCCTGGAGTGGTCTGGCATATACGCAGTATTTT
CAWSGLAYTQYF
>TRBJ2-7|NA|NA|TRBV4-3
TGCGCCAGCAGCCTCGACTTCTCCTACGAGCAGTACTTC
CASSLDFSYEQYF
>TRBJ2-5|once|NA|TRBV7-2
TGTGCCAGCAGCGTCGGGAGTACCCGGACCCAGTACTTC
CASSVGSTRTQYF
>TRBJ2-5|once|TRBD2|TRBV6-5
TGTGCCAGCAGACTAGCGGGAGGCCGCGGAGAGACCCAGTACTTC
CASRLAGGRGETQYF
>TRBJ1-2|NA|NA|TRBV6-1
TGTGCCAGCAGTGAAAATCACAGCTATGGCTACACCTTC
CASSENHSYGYTF
>TRBJ2-1|NA|NA|TRBV20-1
TGCAGTGCTAGTAAGGGGGGGGTATACAATGAGCAGTTCTTC
CSASKGGVYNEQFF
>TRBJ2-3|NA|TRBD1|TRBV3-1/TRBV3-2
TGTGCCAGCAGCTTACGAGGGACAGGAAGCACAGATACGCAGTATTTT
CASSLRGTGSTDTQYF
>TRBJ2-2|NA|TRBD1|TRBV2
TGTGCCAGCAGCCGGGACAGCAACACCGGGGAGCTGTTTTTT
CASSRDSNTGELFF
>TRBJ1-5|NA|NA|TRBV10-3
TGTGCCATCAGTGACGTGACAGGCTGGGCAAGTTCCCAGCATTTT
CAISDVTGWASSQHF
>TRBJ2-3|NA|NA|TRBV24-1
TGTGCCACCAGTTCGGCAGGAAGCACAGATACGCAGTATTTT
CATSSAGSTDTQYF
>TRBJ2-3|few|NA|TRBV10-3
TGTGCCATCAGTGGGGCGGTGGGGCCTAGCACAGATACGCAGTATTTT
CAISGAVGPSTDTQYF
>TRBJ1-2|NA|TRBD1|TRBV6-5
TGTGCCAGTTCGGACAGGGGTTCCTATGGCTACACCTTC
CASSDRGSYGYTF
>TRBJ2-5|NA|TRBD1|TRBV5-4
TGTGCCAGCAGCTTTCCGGGACAGGGAGAGACCCAGTACTTC
CASSFPGQGETQYF
>TRBJ1-1|NA|NA|TRBV6-6
TGTGCCAGCAGACAGGGGAACACTGAAGCTTTCTTT
CASRQGNTEAFF
>TRBJ1-4|NA|NA|TRBV20-1
TGCAGTGCTAGTCTGCGACACCTTGCAACTAATGAAAAACTGTTTTTT
CSASLRHLATNEKLFF
>TRBJ2-4|NA|TRBD1|TRBV5-1
TGCGCCAGCAGCTCGACCGGGACAGGGGAAAACATTCAGTACTTC
CASSSTGTGENIQYF
>TRBJ2-7|NA|NA|TRBV7-2
TGTGCCAGCAGCTTAGCTGGAGGCTCCTACGAGCAGTACTTC
CASSLAGGSYEQYF
>TRBJ2-2|NA|TRBD1|TRBV30
TGTGCCTGGAGTGGCGGGACAGGGGGGTATAGGGAGCTGTTTTTT
CAWSGGTGGYRELFF
>TRBJ2-7|NA|NA|TRBV29-1
TGCAGCGTTGGAGGGTCCTACGAGCAGTACTTC
CSVGGSYEQYF
>TRBJ1-1|NA|NA|TRBV7-8
TGTGCCAGCAGCTTCGAAAGGGGGTATACTGAAGCTTTCTTT
CASSFERGYTEAFF
>TRBJ1-6|NA|NA|TRBV14
TGTGCCAGCAGCCAAGACTCTCCCTGGGGGGGCCTCCACTTT
CASSQDSPWGGLHF
>TRBJ2-6|NA|NA|TRBV4-3
TGCGCCAGCAGCCAGCCCACATTTCCCTCTGGGGCCAACGTCCTGACTTTC
CASSQPTFPSGANVLTF
>TRBJ1-3|NA|NA|TRBV21-1
TGTGCCAGCAGCAGGACAGGGCTAAACACCATATATTTT
CASSRTGLNTIYF
>TRBJ1-3|few|TRBD1|TRBV6-1
TGTGCCAGCAGTGAAGGGACAGGGGCTGGAAACACCATATATTTT
CASSEGTGAGNTIYF
>TRBJ1-3|NA|TRBD1|TRBV5-1
TGCGCCAGCAGCTTACAGGGGGCTGGAAACACCATATATTTT
CASSLQGAGNTIYF
>TRBJ2-7|NA|TRBD1|TRBV5-4
TGTGCCAGCAGAGGGACAGGGGATCTCTACTACGAGCAGTACTTC
CASRGTGDLYYEQYF
>TRBJ2-3|few|TRBD2|TRBV7-8
TGTGCCAGCAGCTTACGTCTAGCGGGGGATACGCAGTATTTT
CASSLRLAGDTQYF
>TRBJ2-2|NA|NA|TRBV5-6
TGTGCCAGCAGCTTGAGCATCAGGGGGAACACCGGGGAGCTGTTTTTT
CASSLSIRGNTGELFF
>TRBJ1-5|NA|NA|TRBV6-5
TGTGCCAGCCGAGGTGACCGTGACCAGCCCCAGCATTTT
CASRGDRDQPQHF
>TRBJ1-6|NA|NA|TRBV2
TGTGCCAGCAGTGTACAGATGACCGTAAATTCACCCCTCCACTTT
CASSVQMTVNSPLHF
>TRBJ2-5|NA|TRBD2|TRBV5-1
TGCGCCAGCAGCTTTAGCGGGAGTGTGGCCGAGACCCAGTACTTC
CASSFSGSVAETQYF
>TRBJ2-7|few|TRBD2|TRBV10-2
TGCGCCAGCAGTGGGGTTAGCGGGCCGAGCTCCTACGAGCAGTACTTC
CASSGVSGPSSYEQYF